This TCR beta chain stems from a study of post-analysis software for immune sequencing data. Every TCR beta cDNA library bore unique molecular identifiers. T cells numbering roughly 0.9 to 11 million gave rise to a few hundred thousand cDNA molecules. TCRdb itself ran the PCR reads through MiXCR, one entry per CDR3 protein. The repertoire includes almost 700,000 distinct CDR3 sequences, 59% of them detected once, and approximately 10% sits in the top ten. Study-wide results and limits: The F measure placed samples prepared in the same batch into strongly shared clusters. TRBV5-6, TRBV5-1 and TRBV20-1 belonged to a set of five TRBV segments that were more frequent in patients than controls.

On this clonotype itself: Its antigen is still unknown.

V trimming: 8 bases; J trimming: 9 bases; junction bases outside the gene matches: 14. Germline CDR1 SGHAT, CDR2 FQNNGV. This CDR3 spans 16 amino acids. The sample taken for sequencing was blood. The rearrangement joins TRBV11-2 to TRBJ2-1; 12 nucleotides match TRBD1. This receptor was obtained from a girl aged 2-15 years with multiple sclerosis. CDR3 region: CASSSAPGQGAFEQFF. CDR3 sequence (DNA): TGTGCCAGCTCTTCCGCGCCGGGACAGGGGGCCTTTGAGCAGTTCTTC.